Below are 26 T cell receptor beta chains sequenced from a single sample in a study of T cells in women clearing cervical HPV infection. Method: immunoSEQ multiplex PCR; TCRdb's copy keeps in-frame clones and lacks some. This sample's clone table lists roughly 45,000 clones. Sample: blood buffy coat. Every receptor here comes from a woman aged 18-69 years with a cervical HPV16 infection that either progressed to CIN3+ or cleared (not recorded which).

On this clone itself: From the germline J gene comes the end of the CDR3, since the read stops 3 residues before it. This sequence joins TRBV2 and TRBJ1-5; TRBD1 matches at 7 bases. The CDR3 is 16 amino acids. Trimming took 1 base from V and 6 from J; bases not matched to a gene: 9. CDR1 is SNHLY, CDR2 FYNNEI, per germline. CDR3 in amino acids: CASSEGGLTGSQPQHF. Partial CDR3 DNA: TGTGCCAGCAGTGAAGGTGGGCTGACAGGGTCTCAGCCC.

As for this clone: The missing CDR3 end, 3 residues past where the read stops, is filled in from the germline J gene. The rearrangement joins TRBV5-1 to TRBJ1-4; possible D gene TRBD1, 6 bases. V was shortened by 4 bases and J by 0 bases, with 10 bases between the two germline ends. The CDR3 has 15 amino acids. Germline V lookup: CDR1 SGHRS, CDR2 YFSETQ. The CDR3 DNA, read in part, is TGCGCCAGCAGCCAAAGACAGGCAACTAATGAAAAA. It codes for CASSQRQATNEK. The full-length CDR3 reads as CASSQRQATNEKLFF.

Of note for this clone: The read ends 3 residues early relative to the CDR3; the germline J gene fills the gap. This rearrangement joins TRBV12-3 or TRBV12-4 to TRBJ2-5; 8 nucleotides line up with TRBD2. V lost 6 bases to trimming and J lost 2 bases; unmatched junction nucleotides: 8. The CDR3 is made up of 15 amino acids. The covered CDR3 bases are TGTGCCAGCAGAGTGGCGGGGGGCGGACAAGAGACC. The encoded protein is CASRVAGGGQET. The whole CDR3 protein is CASRVAGGGQETQYF.

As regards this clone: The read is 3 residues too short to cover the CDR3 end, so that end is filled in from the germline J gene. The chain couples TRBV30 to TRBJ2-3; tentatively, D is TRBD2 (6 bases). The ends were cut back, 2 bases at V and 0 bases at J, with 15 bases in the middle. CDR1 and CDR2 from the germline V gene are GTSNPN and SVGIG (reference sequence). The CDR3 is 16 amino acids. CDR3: CAWSPPSVPSTDTQYF. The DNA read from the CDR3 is TGTGCCTGGAGTCCCCCTAGCGTACCTAGCACAGATACG.

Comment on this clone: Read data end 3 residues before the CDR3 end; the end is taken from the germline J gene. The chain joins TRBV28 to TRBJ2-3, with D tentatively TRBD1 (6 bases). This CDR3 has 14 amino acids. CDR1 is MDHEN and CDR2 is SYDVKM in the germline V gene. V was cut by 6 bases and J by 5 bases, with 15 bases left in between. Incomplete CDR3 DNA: TGTGCCAGCAGACAAGGGGGTTTAGGAGATACG. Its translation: CASRQGGLGDT. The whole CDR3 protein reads CASRQGGLGDTQYF.

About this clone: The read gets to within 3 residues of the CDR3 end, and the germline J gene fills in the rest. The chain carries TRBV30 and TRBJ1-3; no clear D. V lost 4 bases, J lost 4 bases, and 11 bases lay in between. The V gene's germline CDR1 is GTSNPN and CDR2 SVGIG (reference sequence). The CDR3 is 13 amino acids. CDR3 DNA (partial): TGTGCCTGGACTGGTAGGGCCGGAAACACC. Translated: CAWTGRAGNT. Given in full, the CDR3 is CAWTGRAGNTIYF.

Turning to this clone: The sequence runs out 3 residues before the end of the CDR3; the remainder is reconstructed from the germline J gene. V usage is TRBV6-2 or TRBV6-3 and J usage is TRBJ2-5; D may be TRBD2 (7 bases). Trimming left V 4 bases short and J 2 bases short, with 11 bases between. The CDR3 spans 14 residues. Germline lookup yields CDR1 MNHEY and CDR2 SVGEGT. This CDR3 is CASSWGGLQETQYF. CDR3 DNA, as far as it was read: TGTGCCAGCAGTTGGGGGGGGCTACAAGAGACC.

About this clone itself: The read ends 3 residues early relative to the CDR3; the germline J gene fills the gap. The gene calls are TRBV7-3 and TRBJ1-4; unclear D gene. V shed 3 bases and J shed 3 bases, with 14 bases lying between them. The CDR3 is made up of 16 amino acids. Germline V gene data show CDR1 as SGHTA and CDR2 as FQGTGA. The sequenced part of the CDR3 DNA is TGTGCCAGCAGCTTTTTTTTGGCCGATTCTAATGAAAAA. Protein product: CASSFFLADSNEK. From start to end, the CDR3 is CASSFFLADSNEKLFF.

CDR3 protein: CASSARTSGGASEQFF. The CDR3 DNA, read in part, is TGTGCCAGCAGCGCCCGGACTAGCGGGGGGGCCAGTGAG. This chain links TRBV7-6 with TRBJ2-1; 15 nucleotides align to TRBD2. The read finishes 3 residues shy of the CDR3 end, and the germline J gene is used to complete it. Germline lookup yields CDR1 SGHVS and CDR2 FNYEAQ. V was clipped by 5 bases and J by 9 bases; unmatched bases: 8. The CDR3 extends over 16 amino acids.

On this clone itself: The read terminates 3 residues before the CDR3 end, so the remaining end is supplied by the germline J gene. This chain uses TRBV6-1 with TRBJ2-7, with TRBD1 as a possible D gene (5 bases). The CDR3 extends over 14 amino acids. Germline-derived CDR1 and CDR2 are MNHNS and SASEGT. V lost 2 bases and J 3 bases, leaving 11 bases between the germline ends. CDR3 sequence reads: CASSERGFGYEQYF. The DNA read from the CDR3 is TGTGCCAGCAGTGAAAGGGGCTTCGGCTACGAG.

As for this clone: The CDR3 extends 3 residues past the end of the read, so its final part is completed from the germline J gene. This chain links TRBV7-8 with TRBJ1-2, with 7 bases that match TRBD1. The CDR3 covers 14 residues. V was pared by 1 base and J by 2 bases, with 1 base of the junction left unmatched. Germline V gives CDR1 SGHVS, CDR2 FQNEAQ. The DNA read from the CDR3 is TGTGCCAGCAGCTTAGGGGACAGAAACTATGGC. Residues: CASSLGDRNYG. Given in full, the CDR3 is CASSLGDRNYGYTF.

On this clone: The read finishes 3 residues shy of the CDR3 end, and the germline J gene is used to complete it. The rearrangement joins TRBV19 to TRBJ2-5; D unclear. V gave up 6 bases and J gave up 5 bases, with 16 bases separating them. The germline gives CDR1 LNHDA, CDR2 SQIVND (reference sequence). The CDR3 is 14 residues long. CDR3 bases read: TGTGCCAGTAGCGGCCGCGCTCTCGGGGAGACC. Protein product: CASSGRALGET. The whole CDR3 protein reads CASSGRALGETQYF.

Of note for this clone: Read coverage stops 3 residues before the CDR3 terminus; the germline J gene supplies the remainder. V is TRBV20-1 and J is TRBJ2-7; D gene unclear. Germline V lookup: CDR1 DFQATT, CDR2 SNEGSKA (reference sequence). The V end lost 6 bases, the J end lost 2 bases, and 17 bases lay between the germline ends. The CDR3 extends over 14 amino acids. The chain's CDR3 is CSALAPRSTYEQYF. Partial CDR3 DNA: TGCAGTGCCCTGGCCCCCAGATCGACCTACGAG.

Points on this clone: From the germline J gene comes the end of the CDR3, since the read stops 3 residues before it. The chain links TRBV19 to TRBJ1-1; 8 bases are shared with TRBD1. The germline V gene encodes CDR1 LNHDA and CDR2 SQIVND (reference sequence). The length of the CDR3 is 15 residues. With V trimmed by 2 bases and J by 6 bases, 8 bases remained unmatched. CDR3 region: CASSISGQGGSEAFF. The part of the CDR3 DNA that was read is TGTGCCAGTAGTATATCAGGACAGGGAGGGTCTGAA.

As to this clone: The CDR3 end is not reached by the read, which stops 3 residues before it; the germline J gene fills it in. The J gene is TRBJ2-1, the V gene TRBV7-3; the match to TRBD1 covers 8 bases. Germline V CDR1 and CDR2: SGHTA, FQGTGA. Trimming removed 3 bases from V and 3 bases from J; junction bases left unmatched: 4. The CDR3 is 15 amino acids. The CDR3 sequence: CASSFDRGLYNEQFF. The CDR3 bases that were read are TGTGCCAGCAGCTTTGACAGGGGACTCTACAATGAG.

CDR3 sequence: CSAFGWTTPYEQYF. CDR3 bases read: TGCAGTGCTTTCGGATGGACTACGCCCTACGAG. The chain employs TRBV20-1 and TRBJ2-7; TRBD2 is a possible D gene (6 bases). The read is 3 residues too short to cover the CDR3 end, so that end is filled in from the germline J gene. This CDR3 has 14 residues. The germline CDR1 and CDR2 sequences are DFQATT and SNEGSKA (reference sequence). Trimming took 5 bases from V and 2 from J, leaving 16 bases between them.

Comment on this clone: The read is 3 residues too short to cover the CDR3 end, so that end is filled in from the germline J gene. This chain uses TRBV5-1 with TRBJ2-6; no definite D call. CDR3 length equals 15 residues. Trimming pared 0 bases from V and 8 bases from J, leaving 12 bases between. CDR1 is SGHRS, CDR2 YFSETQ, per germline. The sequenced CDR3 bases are TGCGCCAGCAGCTTGGCCCCCTTAACTTCCAACGTC. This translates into CASSLAPLTSNV. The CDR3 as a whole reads CASSLAPLTSNVLTF.

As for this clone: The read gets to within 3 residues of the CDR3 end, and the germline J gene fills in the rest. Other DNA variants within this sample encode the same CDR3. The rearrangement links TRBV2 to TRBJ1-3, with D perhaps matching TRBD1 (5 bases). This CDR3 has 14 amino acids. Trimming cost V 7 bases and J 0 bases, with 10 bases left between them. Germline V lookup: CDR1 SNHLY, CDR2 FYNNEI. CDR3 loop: CASIPGSSGNTIYF. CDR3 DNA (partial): TGTGCCAGCATACCAGGGAGCTCTGGAAACACC.

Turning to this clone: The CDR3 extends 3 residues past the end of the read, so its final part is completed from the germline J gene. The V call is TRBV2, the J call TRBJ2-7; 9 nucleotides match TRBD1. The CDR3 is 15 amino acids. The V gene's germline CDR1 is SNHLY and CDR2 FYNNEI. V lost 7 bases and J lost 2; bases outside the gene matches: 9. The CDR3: CASIFGQGLAYEQYF. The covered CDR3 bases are TGTGCCAGCATATTCGGACAGGGGTTGGCCTACGAG. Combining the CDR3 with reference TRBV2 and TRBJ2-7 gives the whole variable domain EPEVTQTPSHQVTQMGQEVILRCVPISNHLYFYWYRQILGQKVEFLVSFYNNEISEKSEIFDDQFSVERPDGSNFTLKIRSTKLEDSAMYFCASIFGQGLAYEQYFGPGTRLTVT.

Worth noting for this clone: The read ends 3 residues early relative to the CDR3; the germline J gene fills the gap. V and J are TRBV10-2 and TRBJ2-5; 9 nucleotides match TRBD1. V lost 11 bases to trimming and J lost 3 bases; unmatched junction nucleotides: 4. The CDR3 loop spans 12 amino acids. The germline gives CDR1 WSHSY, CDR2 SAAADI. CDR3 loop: CAGGTGKETQYF. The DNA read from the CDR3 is TGCGCCGGAGGGACAGGGAAAGAGACC.

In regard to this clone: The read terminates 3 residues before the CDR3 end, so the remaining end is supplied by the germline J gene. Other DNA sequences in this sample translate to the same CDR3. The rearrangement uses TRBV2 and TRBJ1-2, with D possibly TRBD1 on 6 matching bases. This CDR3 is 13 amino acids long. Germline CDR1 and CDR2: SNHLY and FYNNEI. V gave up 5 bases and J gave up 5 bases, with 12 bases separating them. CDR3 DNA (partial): TGTGCCAGCAGTACGGGACATTGGTATGGC. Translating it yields CASSTGHWYG. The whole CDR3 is CASSTGHWYGYTF.

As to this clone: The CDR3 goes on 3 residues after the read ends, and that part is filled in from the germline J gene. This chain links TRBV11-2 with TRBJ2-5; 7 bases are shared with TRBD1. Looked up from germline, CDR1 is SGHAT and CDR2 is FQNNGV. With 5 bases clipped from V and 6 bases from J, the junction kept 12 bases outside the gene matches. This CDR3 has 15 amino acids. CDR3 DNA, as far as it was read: TGTGCCAGCAGCCCGACCGGGACAGAGCTGAAGACC. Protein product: CASSPTGTELKT. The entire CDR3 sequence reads CASSPTGTELKTQYF.

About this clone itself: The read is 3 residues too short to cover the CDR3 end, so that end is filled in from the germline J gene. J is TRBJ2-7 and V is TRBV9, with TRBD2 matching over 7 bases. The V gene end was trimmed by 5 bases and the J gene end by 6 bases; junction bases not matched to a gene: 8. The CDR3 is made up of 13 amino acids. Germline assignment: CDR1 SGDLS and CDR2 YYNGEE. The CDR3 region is CASSQRGGLEQYF. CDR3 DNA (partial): TGTGCCAGCAGTCAAAGGGGAGGGCTCGAG.

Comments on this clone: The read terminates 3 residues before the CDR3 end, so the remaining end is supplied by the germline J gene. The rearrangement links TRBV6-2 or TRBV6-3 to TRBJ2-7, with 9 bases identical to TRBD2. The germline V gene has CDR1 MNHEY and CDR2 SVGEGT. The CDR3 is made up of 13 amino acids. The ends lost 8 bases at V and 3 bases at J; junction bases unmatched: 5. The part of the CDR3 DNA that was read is TGTGCCAGCGGACGCGGGGGGGTCTACGAG. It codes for CASGRGGVYE. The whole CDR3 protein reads CASGRGGVYEQYF.

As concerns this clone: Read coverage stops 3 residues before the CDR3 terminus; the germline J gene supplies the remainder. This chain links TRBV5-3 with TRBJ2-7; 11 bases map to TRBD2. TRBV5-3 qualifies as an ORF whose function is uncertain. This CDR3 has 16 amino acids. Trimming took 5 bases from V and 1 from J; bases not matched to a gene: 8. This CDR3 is CARSSGGGKLSYEQYF. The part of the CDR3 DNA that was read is TGTGCCAGAAGTAGCGGGGGGGGAAAATTATCCTACGAG.

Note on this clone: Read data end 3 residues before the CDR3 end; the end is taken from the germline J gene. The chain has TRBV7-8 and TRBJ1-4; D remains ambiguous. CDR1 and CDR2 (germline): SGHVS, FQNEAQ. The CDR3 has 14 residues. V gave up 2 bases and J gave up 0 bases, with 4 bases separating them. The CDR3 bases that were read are TGTGCCAGCAGCTTATCCGCAACTAATGAAAAA. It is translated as CASSLSATNEK. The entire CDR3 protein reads CASSLSATNEKLFF.